Described below is a single TCR beta chain sequence and its context. Which antigen it targets is not known. No much larger clonotype is one base removed from it; base qualities were not supplied. These data originate in a study of blood T cell repertoires in COVID-19 (dated by TCRdb to about 2020). For the wider study: Samples covering the acute and convalescent phases of COVID-19 were provided by collaborators in the United States, Italy and Spain. Sample metadata almost always included a de-identified subject ID, COVID-19 status, age in years and sex. The samples were drawn from two sources: the first 160 participants of the ongoing ImmuneRACE study, and 1,000 to 1,500 subjects contributed by 6 global collaborators. The dataset comprised deeply sampled blood TCRbeta repertoires from subjects exposed to, actively infected with, or recovered from COVID-19. Where available, HLA class I and class II types were taken from metadata supplied by the sample provider and were not determined by assay-based typing. The repertoires were released in a freely available public database intended as a resource for research on the immune response to SARS-CoV-2. The prospective study material was composed of cDNA or gDNA derived from T cells, B-cell-depleted T cells, or PBMCs. Points the paper makes about the study in general: The amount of clinical and demographic metadata varied by source and participant and was provided uncurated.

TCRbeta CDR3 regions were amplified from genomic DNA by means of the immunoSEQ Assay, a bias-controlled multiplex PCR. The authors' analysis ran thus. The number of nucleated cells in each sample was estimated by amplification of reference gene primers within the assay. To quantify the absolute abundance of each unique TCRbeta CDR3 rearrangement, sequence reads were collapsed and filtered. For each sample, productive Simpson clonality was calculated as the square root of Simpson's diversity index over productive rearrangements. TCRdb mirrors the immuneACCESS table, restricted to in-frame sequences. Some clones are absent from its copies; in checked studies, under half trace to an unresolved V gene, and the reason for the others is unknown. V and J calls and clone size are those listed in that table; D and trimming were worked out from the DNA. The sample data list about 260,000 clones, and 84% of these were observed just once. The ten largest clones represent 3.5% to 5% of the sample.

Each collaborating institution followed its own protocols to collect whole blood in K2EDTA tubes. For TCRbeta analysis, collaborators shipped samples in one of three forms: frozen whole blood, isolated PBMCs, or DNA extracted from either of those sample types. Its CDR3 holds 15 amino acids, cysteine through phenylalanine. The CDR3 DNA has 45 bases and is translated from base 1. Trimming at the junction amounts to 0 bases on V and 4 bases on J, and the germline ends lie 13 bases apart. CDR1 and CDR2, looked up from the germline V gene, are SGHRS and YFSETQ. Sequencing used peripheral blood. This TCR was sampled from a man in his sixties with acute or convalescent COVID-19. This sequence uses TRBV5-1 and TRBJ1-2; the D gene is perhaps TRBD1, from 5 matching bases. The sequenced DNA: TGCGCCAGCAGCTTGGGGGCAGGGTTTGGCTATGGCTACACCTTC. It translates to CASSLGAGFGYGYTF.